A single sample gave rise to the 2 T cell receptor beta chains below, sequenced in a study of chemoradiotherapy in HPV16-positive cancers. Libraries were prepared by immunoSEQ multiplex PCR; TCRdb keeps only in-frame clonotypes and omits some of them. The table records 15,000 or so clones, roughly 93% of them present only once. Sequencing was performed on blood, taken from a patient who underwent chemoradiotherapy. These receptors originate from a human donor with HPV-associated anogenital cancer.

CDR3 loop: CASSPGELSNQPQHF. The CDR3 DNA follows: TGTGCCAGCAGCCCGGGGGAATTGAGCAATCAGCCCCAGCATTTT. The V and J genes are TRBV11-2 and TRBJ1-5; TRBD1 might be the D (5 bases). There are 15 residues in the CDR3. V was cut by 5 bases and J by 1 base, with 12 bases left in between. Germline V gene sequence: CDR1 SGHAT, CDR2 FQNNGV.

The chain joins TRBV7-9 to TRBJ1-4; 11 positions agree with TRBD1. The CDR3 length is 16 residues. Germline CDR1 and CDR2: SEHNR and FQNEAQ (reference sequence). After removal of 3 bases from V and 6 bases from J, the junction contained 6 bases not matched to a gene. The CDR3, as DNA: TGTGCCAGCAGCTTTCCCCGGGACAGGGGGGATGAAAAACTGTTTTTT. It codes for CASSFPRDRGDEKLFF. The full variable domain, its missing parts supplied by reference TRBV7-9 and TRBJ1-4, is DTGVSQNPRHKITKRGQNVTFRCDPISEHNRLYWYRQTLGQGPEFLTYFQNEAQLEKSRLLSDRFSAERPKGSFSTLEIQRTEQGDSAMYLCASSFPRDRGDEKLFFGSGTQLSVL.